A selection of T cell receptor beta chains follows, all from one sample in a study of identical twins. TCRdb called the 5' RACE reads again in MiXCR, with one record for every CDR3 protein. Of about 570,000 distinct CDR3 sequences listed, 9.6% are singletons. These data were also reused for a study on yellow fever vaccine responses in identical twins.

The sample taken for sequencing was PBMCs. The receptor source for this set is a woman younger than 30 in good health. Each CDR3 is given with its conserved first and last residue. D genes are given only for firm matches. Part of the rows lack a size; the others show once, few, many or a class for expanded clones.

>NA|TRBJ2-5|TRBD2|TRBV11-2
TGTGCCAGCAGCTTAGATCGGGGGGGCCGACAAGAGACCCAGTACTTC
CASSLDRGGRQETQYF
>NA|TRBJ2-1|NA|TRBV7-3
TGTGCCACCAAAGACAGGCGACAGGACAATGAGCAGTTCTTC
CATKDRRQDNEQFF
>NA|TRBJ2-5|TRBD2|TRBV5-1
TGCGCCAGCAGCTTCTCGGCGGGGGAAGAGACCCAGTACTTC
CASSFSAGEETQYF
>few|TRBJ2-3|TRBD2|TRBV6-2/TRBV6-3
TGTGCCAGCAGTTATCTCTTAGGGCGGGAGTTGGAAGATACGCAGTATTTT
CASSYLLGRELEDTQYF
>few|TRBJ1-6|TRBD1|TRBV20-1
TGCAGTGCCCCGGGACAGCCTAATTCACCCCTCCACTTT
CSAPGQPNSPLHF
>NA|TRBJ2-5|NA|TRBV20-1
TGCAGTGCTAGGGAGTGGGAAGAGACCCAGTACTTC
CSAREWEETQYF
>NA|TRBJ2-7|NA|TRBV7-8
TGTGCCAGCAGCGCCACTCTCTCCTACGAGCAGTACTTC
CASSATLSYEQYF
>many|TRBJ2-1|NA|TRBV29-1
TGCAGCGTTGCCGGGGATGGAGGGTCCTACAATGAGCAGTTCTTC
CSVAGDGGSYNEQFF
>many|TRBJ2-5|NA|TRBV3-1
TGTGCCAGCAGCCAAATGCAGGGTCAGTACTTC
CASSQMQGQYF
>many|TRBJ1-5|NA|TRBV6-1
TGTGCCAGCACCCTAGGGGACCGGCCCAATCAGCCCCAGCATTTT
CASTLGDRPNQPQHF
>many|TRBJ2-7|NA|TRBV6-4
TGTGCCAGCATTGGGTGCTCTAGGGCAGAGGCCTACGAGCAGTACTTC
CASIGCSRAEAYEQYF
>NA|TRBJ2-1|NA|TRBV20-1
TGCAGTGCTAGAGATGGCGGGTCGAGCTCCTACAATGAGCAGTTCTTC
CSARDGGSSSYNEQFF
>NA|TRBJ1-1|TRBD1|TRBV7-9
TGTGCCACCTCGGGACAGGAGAACACTGAAGCTTTCTTT
CATSGQENTEAFF
>few|TRBJ1-1|NA|TRBV7-2
TGTGCCAGTGCTACGGGGTCGTTTTCTGAAGCTTTCTTT
CASATGSFSEAFF
>NA|TRBJ1-1|NA|TRBV7-9
TGTGCCAGGTGGGGCACTGAAGCTTTCTTT
CARWGTEAFF
>few|TRBJ2-6|NA|TRBV20-1
TGCAGTGCTAGAGATGTTGGTGCCAGCCCCCCTGGGGCCAACGTCCTGACTTTC
CSARDVGASPPGANVLTF
>many|TRBJ2-4|NA|TRBV5-1
TGCGCCAGCAGCTTGGTTCAGCGACTAGCCAAAAACATTCAGTACTTC
CASSLVQRLAKNIQYF
>many|TRBJ2-7|NA|TRBV9
TGTGCCAGCAGCCCGACAGCTGGCAGGGCCTACGAGCAGTACTTC
CASSPTAGRAYEQYF
>many|TRBJ2-3|TRBD1|TRBV5-1
TGCGCCAGCAGCTTGGGACAGGGGGCTGTAGATACGCAGTATTTT
CASSLGQGAVDTQYF
>NA|TRBJ2-3|NA|TRBV29-1
TGCAGCGTTCCGGCTCCAAACACAGATACGCAGTATTTT
CSVPAPNTDTQYF
>few|TRBJ1-6|NA|TRBV5-1
TGCGCCAGCAGCTTGGAACAGGGAGGGATTTCACCCCTCCACTTT
CASSLEQGGISPLHF
>NA|TRBJ2-6|NA|TRBV5-1
TGCGCCAGCAGCTTGGCCCTCTCTGGGGCCAACGTCCTGACTTTC
CASSLALSGANVLTF
>NA|TRBJ2-7|NA|TRBV2
TGTGCCAGCAGAACTATGAGCTCCTACGAGCAGTACTTC
CASRTMSSYEQYF
>NA|TRBJ1-1|NA|TRBV30
TGTGCCTGGGACAAAGGAACTGAAGCTTTCTTT
CAWDKGTEAFF
>few|TRBJ2-3|NA|TRBV21-1
TGTGCCAGCAGCAAAAGGGTGCTAGCACTTACAGTTCTTAGCACAGATACGCAGTATTTT
CASSKRVLALTVLSTDTQYF
>few|TRBJ2-2|TRBD2|TRBV7-2
TGTGCCAGCAGCCCGCGGGTAGCGGGAGGTACCGGGGAGCTGTTTTTT
CASSPRVAGGTGELFF
>few|TRBJ2-3|NA|TRBV2
TGTGCCAGCAGTGAGACAGGTTACCCTACAGATACGCAGTATTTT
CASSETGYPTDTQYF
>few|TRBJ2-5|NA|TRBV5-4
TGTGCCAGCAGCTTGGGCCAGGGGTACTCAGGTCAAGAGACCCAGTACTTC
CASSLGQGYSGQETQYF
>NA|TRBJ2-3|NA|TRBV7-8
TGTGCCAGCAGCTTAGCAGAAAGGAGCACAGATACGCAGTATTTT
CASSLAERSTDTQYF
>few|TRBJ1-2|TRBD1|TRBV12-3/TRBV12-4
TGTGCCAGCAGCCGACCCGACAGGGTCCGAAACTATGGCTACACCTTC
CASSRPDRVRNYGYTF
>once|TRBJ2-3|NA|TRBV3-1
TGTGCCAGCAGCCAAGTGACCCCAGATACGCAGTATTTT
CASSQVTPDTQYF